This T cell receptor beta chain was found in a study of blood T cell repertoires in COVID-19 (dated by TCRdb to the early 2020s). In terms of the full investigation: Samples covering the acute and convalescent phases of COVID-19 were provided by collaborators in the United States, Italy and Spain. The material from the prospective study consisted of cDNA or gDNA derived from T cells, B-cell-depleted T cells, or PBMCs. The dataset comprised deeply sampled blood TCRbeta repertoires from subjects exposed to, actively infected with, or recovered from COVID-19. A freely available public database, intended as a resource for researchers studying the immune response to SARS-CoV-2, is where the repertoires were released. The samples were drawn from two sources: the first 160 participants of the ongoing ImmuneRACE study, and 1,254 subjects contributed by 6 global collaborators. The sample metadata nearly always contained a de-identified subject ID, COVID-19 status, age in years and sex. Where available, HLA class I and class II types were taken from metadata supplied by the sample provider and were not determined by assay-based typing. Points the paper makes about the study in general: Clinical and demographic metadata were provided uncurated, with the amount varying by source and participant.

In the prospective study, participants were about 18 to 95 years old, resided in 25 or so geographic areas of the United States, and were enrolled through a virtual design. In the prospective study, cohorts were assigned on the basis of participant-reported clinical history obtained from a screening survey and a study questionnaire. For ImmuneRACE Cohort 3, a participant was defined as recovered based on two consecutive negative NP/OP PCR tests, clearance by a healthcare professional, or resolution of symptoms. In the prospective study, mobile phlebotomists collected whole blood, serum and a nasopharyngeal or oropharyngeal swab from each participant. Additional blood draws and questionnaires over an approximately two-month period could optionally be provided by prospective study participants. Blood samples from the prospective study were shipped frozen or at room temperature prior to DNA extraction.

TCRbeta CDR3 regions were amplified from genomic DNA using the immunoSEQ Assay, a bias-controlled multiplex PCR. Concerning the study's data processing: The number of nucleated cells in each sample was estimated from the amplification of reference gene primers within the assay. To quantify the absolute abundance of each unique TCRbeta CDR3 rearrangement, sequence reads were collapsed and filtered. For each sample, productive Simpson clonality was calculated as the square root of Simpson's diversity index across productive rearrangements. Drawn from immuneACCESS, this table holds only the in-frame rearrangements with V and J called that TCRdb kept. Clones are partly lost; checked studies trace under half to an unresolved V gene and leave the rest unexplained. The D gene and trimming were derived from the DNA, and the V and J assignments and clone size from that table. This sample holds around 200,000 clones; about 87% were observed only once. The ten largest clones capture just over 2.5% of the sample.

This clone was detected a few times. Its cognate antigen has yet to be identified. Base qualities are not at hand, and no much larger clone is one base apart. At the DNA level, this CDR3 is encoded by other sequences in the same sample as well. Counted from cysteine to phenylalanine, this CDR3 has 13 amino acids. Only the CDR3 region is kept as DNA, spanning 39 bases read in frame from base 1. V and J are truncated by 0 bases and 2 bases respectively, leaving an intervening sequence of 5 bases. Sequencing used PBMCs or T cells enriched from blood (not recorded which). The rearranged segments are TRBV12-3 or TRBV12-4 and TRBJ2-7; no confident D gene assignment can be made. The sequence derives from a woman aged 25 to 39 who had recovered from COVID-19. CDR3 loop: CASSLAAPYEQYF. The DNA sequence is TGTGCCAGCAGTTTAGCTGCGCCCTACGAGCAGTACTTC.